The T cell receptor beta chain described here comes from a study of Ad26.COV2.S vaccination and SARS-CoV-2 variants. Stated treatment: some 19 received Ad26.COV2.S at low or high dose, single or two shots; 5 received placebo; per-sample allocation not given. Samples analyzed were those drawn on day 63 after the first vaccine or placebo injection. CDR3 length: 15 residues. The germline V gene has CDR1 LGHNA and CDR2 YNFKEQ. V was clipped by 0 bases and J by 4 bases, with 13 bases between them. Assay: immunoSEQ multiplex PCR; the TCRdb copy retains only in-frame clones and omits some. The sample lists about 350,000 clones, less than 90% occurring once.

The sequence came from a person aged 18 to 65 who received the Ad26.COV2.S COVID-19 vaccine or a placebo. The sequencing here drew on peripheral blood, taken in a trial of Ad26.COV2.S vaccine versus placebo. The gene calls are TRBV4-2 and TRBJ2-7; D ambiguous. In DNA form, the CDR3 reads TGTGCCAGCAGCCAAGATTCGGCTACCTCGTACGAGCAGTACTTC. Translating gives CASSQDSATSYEQYF.